This T cell receptor beta chain comes out of a study of cytomegalovirus exposure and HLA in healthy donors. Study-wide results and caveats: Most TCR sequences proved rare, with some public TCRs found in many donors. Most CMV-associated TCR beta chains were later found to appear HLA-restricted.

This CDR3 is 17 amino acids long. After removal of 5 bases from V and 5 bases from J, the junction contained 14 bases not matched to a gene. CDR1 and CDR2 (germline): LNHNV, YYDKDF (reference sequence). The PCR contained 60 Vbeta and 13 Jbeta primers. Data came from immunoSEQ multiplex PCR; TCRdb stores just in-frame clones and leaves some out. The repertoire has around 94,000 clones, over 60% of them found once; the top ten carry under 5%. There are a few counts of this clone. Its antigen is undetermined. Unrecorded immune exposures were likely, despite nominal health at sampling. The sequencing sample was made of PBMCs. The receptor was isolated from a man younger than 45 in good health and CMV-seronegative. The chain uses TRBV15 and TRBJ2-7; 11 bases fit TRBD2. The CDR3 coding sequence is TGTGCCACCAGCGATGGACTAGCGGGTCTTAACCGTAACGAGCAGTACTTC. This sequence encodes CATSDGLAGLNRNEQYF. The full variable domain, rest sourced from reference TRBV15 and TRBJ2-7, is DAMVIQNPRYQVTQFGKPVTLSCSQTLNHNVMYWYQQKSSQAPKLLFHYYDKDFNNEADTPDNFQSRRPNTSFCFLDIRSPGLGDTAMYLCATSDGLAGLNRNEQYFGPGTRLTVT.